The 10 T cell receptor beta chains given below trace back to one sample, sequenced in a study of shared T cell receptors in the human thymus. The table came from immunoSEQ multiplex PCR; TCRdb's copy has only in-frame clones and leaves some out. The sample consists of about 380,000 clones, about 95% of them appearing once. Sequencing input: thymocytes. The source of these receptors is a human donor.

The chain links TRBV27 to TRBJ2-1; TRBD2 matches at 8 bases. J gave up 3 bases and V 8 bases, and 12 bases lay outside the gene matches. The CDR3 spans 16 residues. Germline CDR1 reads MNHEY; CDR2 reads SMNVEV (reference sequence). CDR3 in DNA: TGTGCCAGCCGTGACATAGAGCGGGAGTTCTACAATGAGCAGTTCTTC. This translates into CASRDIEREFYNEQFF.

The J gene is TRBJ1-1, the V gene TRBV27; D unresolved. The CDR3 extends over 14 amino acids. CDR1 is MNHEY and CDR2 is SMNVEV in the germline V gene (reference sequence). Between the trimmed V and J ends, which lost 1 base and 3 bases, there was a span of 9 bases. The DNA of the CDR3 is TGTGCCAGCAGTTTATACCCCGGGTACACTGAAGCTTTCTTT. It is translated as CASSLYPGYTEAFF.

The CDR3 loop is CASTPGTSSYNEQFF. The CDR3 DNA is TGTGCCAGCACGCCTGGGACCAGCTCCTACAATGAGCAGTTCTTC. This chain links TRBV28 with TRBJ2-1, with D perhaps given as TRBD1 or TRBD2 (5 bases each). Germline assignment: CDR1 MDHEN and CDR2 SYDVKM. The V and J ends lost 7 bases and 0 bases respectively, with 13 bases between them. The CDR3 runs to 15 residues.

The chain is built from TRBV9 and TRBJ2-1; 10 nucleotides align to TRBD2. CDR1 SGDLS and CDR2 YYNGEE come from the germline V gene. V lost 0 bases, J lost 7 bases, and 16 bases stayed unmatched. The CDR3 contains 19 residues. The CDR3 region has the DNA TGTGCCAGCAGCGTAGACGGGTGTAGCGGGAGGCTCGGGTGGAATGAGCAGTTCTTC. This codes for CASSVDGCSGRLGWNEQFF.

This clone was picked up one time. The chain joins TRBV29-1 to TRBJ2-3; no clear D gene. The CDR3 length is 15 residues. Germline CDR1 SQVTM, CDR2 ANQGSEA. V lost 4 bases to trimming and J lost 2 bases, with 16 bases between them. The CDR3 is CSVACEGWATDTQYF. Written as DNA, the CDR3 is TGCAGCGTTGCCTGCGAAGGGTGGGCCACAGATACGCAGTATTTT.

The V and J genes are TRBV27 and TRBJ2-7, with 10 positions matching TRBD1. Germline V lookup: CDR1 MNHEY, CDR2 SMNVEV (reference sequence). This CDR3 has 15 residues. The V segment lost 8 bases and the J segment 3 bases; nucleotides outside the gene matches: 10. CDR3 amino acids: CASLGGTGARYEQYF. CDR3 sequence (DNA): TGTGCCAGCCTGGGGGGGACAGGGGCCCGCTACGAGCAGTACTTC.

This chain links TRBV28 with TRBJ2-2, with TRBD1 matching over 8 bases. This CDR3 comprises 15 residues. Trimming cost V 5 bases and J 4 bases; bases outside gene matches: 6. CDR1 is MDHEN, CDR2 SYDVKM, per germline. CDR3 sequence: CASSAQGELTGELFF. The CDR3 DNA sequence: TGTGCCAGCAGTGCACAGGGGGAGCTCACCGGGGAGCTGTTTTTT.

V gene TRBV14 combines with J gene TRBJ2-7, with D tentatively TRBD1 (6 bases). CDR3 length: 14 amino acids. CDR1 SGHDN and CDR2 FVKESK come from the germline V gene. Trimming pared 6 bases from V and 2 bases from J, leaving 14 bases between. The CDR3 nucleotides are TGTGCCAGCAGTAGTCAGGGGAACCCCTACGAGCAGTACTTC. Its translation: CASSSQGNPYEQYF.

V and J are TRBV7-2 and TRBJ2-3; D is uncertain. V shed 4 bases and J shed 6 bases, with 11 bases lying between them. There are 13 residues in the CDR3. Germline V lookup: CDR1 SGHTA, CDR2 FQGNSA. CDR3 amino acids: CASSSLLWDTQYF. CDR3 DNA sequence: TGTGCCAGCAGCTCGCTACTGTGGGATACGCAGTATTTT.

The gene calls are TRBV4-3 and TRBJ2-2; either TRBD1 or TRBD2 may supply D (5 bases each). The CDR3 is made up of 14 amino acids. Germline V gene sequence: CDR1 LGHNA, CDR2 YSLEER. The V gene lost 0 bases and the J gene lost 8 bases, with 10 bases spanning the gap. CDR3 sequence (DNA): TGCGCCAGCAGCCAAGACCAGGGAGCTGGGGAGCTGTTTTTT. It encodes CASSQDQGAGELFF.